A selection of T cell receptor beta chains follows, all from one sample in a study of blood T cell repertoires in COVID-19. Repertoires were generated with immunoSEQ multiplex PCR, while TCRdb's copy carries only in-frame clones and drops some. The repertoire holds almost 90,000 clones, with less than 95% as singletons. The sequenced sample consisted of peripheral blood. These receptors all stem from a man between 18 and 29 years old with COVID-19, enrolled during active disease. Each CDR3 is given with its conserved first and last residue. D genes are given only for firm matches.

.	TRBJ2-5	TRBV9	CASSPPASQETQYF	TGTGCCAGCAGCCCCCCGGCTAGCCAAGAGACCCAGTACTTC
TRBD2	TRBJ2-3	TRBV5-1	CASSFRVRRLAGNRTDTQYF	TGCGCCAGCAGCTTTAGGGTGCGGAGACTAGCGGGAAACCGCACAGATACGCAGTATTTT
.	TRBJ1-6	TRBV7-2	CASSLAGYYNSPLHF	TGTGCCAGCAGCTTAGCCGGGTATTATAATTCACCCCTCCACTTT
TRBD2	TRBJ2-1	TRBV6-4	CASSVGAGDYNEQFF	TGTGCCAGCAGTGTTGGAGCGGGGGATTACAATGAGCAGTTCTTC
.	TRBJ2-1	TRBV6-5	CASSYVPVDNEQFF	TGTGCCAGCAGTTATGTTCCGGTAGACAATGAGCAGTTCTTC
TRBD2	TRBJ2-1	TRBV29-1	CSVDPSGIYNEQFF	TGCAGCGTTGACCCTAGCGGGATATACAATGAGCAGTTCTTC
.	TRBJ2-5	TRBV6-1	CASSEDSQETQYF	TGTGCCAGCAGTGAGGACAGCCAAGAGACCCAGTACTTC
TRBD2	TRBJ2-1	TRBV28	CASSSVRTSGSPNNEQFF	TGTGCCAGCAGTTCCGTGAGAACTAGCGGGAGCCCTAACAATGAGCAGTTCTTC
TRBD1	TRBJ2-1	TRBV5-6	CASSLGGTVSYNEQFF	TGTGCCAGCAGCTTGGGGGGGACAGTTTCCTACAATGAGCAGTTCTTC
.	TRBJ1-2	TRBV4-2	CASSLRTLGGGYTF	TGTGCCAGCAGCCTCCGGACTCTCGGTGGGGGCTACACCTTC
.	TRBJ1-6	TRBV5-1	CASSQQVAETNSPLHF	TGCGCCAGCAGCCAACAGGTGGCGGAAACTAATTCACCCCTCCACTTT